This TCR beta chain was captured in a study of tumor-infiltrating lymphocytes in primary liver carcinoma. Notes on the study in general: Tumor-adjacent and tumor-blood pairs showed less overlap than tumor region pairs.

Taking about 17-32 mg of unsorted bulk tissue, the authors co-extracted RNA and DNA. Infection with HBV was chronic in patients; they were treatment-naive. On this clonotype: Antigen specificity is unknown. At one of its ends the junction is not consistent with the germline gene, which may arise from a read error.

Priming with a constant-region primer yielded TCR beta cDNA from about 540 ng total RNA. A slightly modified ARM-PCR protocol with three nested multiplex PCR rounds produced these TCR beta libraries. It was with TRBV1-TRBV30 forward primers and a C-beta reverse primer that the first two PCR rounds were run, at approximately 10 cycles each. TCRdb recomputed calls from the multiplex PCR reads with MiXCR, one row per CDR3 protein. This sample has about 64,000 distinct CDR3 sequences, with around 64% found just once. Germline loops: CDR1 ENHRY, CDR2 SYGVKD. This CDR3 is built from 19 residues. This TCR derives from a middle-aged man with primary liver carcinoma and hepatitis B virus infection. Sequenced material: liver tumor tissue from sampling region 4. Subset denoted: tumor region T4, right-lateral pole. The rearrangement joins TRBV10-3 to TRBJ2-1; 13 nucleotides line up with TRBD2. The CDR3 nucleotides read TGTGTCATCAGTGAGCCGGGACTAGCGGGAACGATTACCTACAATGAGCAGTTCTTC. Translating gives CVISEPGLAGTITYNEQFF.